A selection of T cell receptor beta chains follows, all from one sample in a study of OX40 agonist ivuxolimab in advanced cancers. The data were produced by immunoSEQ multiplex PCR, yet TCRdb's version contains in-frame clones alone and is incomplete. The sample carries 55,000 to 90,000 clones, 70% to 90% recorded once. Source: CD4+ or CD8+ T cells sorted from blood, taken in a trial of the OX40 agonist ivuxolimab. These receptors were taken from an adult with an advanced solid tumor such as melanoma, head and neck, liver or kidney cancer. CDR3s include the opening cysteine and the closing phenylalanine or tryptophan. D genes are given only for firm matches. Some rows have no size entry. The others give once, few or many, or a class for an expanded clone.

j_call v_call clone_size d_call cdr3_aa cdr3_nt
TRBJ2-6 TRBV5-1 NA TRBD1 CASSLEVGTGGPGANVLTF TGCGCCAGCAGCTTGGAAGTCGGGACAGGGGGCCCTGGGGCCAACGTCCTGACTTTC
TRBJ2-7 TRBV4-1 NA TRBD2 CASSQELSGTSGYEQYF TGCGCCAGCAGCCAAGAGCTTTCCGGGACTAGCGGGTACGAGCAGTACTTC
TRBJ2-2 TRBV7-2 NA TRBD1 CASSLGSTGGEGELFF TGTGCCAGCAGCTTAGGTAGCACAGGGGGCGAGGGGGAGCTGTTTTTT
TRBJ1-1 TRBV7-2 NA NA CASSFDSWGTEAFF TGTGCCAGCAGCTTTGACAGTTGGGGGACTGAAGCTTTCTTT
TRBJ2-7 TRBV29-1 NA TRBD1 CSVERDRGYEQYF TGCAGCGTTGAACGGGACAGGGGCTACGAGCAGTACTTC
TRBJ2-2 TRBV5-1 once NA CASSLRGEGTGELFF TGCGCCAGCAGCTTGCGGGGTGAGGGCACCGGGGAGCTGTTTTTT
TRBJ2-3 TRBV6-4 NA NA CASSEQEKDTQYF TGTGCCAGCAGTGAACAGGAAAAGGATACGCAGTATTTT
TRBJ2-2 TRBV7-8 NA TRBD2 CASSLGVSGSGELFF TGTGCCAGCAGCTTAGGTGTTAGCGGGTCCGGGGAGCTGTTTTTT
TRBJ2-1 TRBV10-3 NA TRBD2 CAITGTSANEQFF TGTGCCATCACTGGGACTAGTGCGAATGAGCAGTTCTTC
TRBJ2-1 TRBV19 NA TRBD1 CATRWDRTNEQFF TGTGCCACGCGCTGGGACAGGACGAATGAGCAGTTCTTC
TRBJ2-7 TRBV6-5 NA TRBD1 CASVNFGTAYEQYF TGTGCCAGTGTGAATTTCGGGACAGCCTACGAGCAGTACTTC
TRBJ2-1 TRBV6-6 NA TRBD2 CASSYDRAGGANEQFF TGTGCCAGCAGTTACGATCGAGCGGGGGGGGCCAATGAGCAGTTCTTC
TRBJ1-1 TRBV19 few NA CAVRQEARTEAFF TGTGCCGTAAGACAGGAGGCGCGGACTGAAGCTTTCTTT
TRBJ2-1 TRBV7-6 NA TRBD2 CASSSGTSGYNEQFF TGTGCCAGCAGTTCCGGGACTAGCGGTTACAATGAGCAGTTCTTC
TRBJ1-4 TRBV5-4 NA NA CASSLLGFDRGSNEKLFF TGTGCCAGCAGCTTGTTGGGTTTCGATAGGGGCTCTAATGAAAAACTGTTTTTT
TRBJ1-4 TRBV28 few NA CASSSSGAANEKLFF TGTGCCAGCAGCTCCTCCGGTGCGGCTAATGAAAAACTGTTTTTT
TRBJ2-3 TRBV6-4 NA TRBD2 CASSDSRGGPDTQYF TGTGCCAGCAGTGACTCGCGGGGGGGCCCAGATACGCAGTATTTT